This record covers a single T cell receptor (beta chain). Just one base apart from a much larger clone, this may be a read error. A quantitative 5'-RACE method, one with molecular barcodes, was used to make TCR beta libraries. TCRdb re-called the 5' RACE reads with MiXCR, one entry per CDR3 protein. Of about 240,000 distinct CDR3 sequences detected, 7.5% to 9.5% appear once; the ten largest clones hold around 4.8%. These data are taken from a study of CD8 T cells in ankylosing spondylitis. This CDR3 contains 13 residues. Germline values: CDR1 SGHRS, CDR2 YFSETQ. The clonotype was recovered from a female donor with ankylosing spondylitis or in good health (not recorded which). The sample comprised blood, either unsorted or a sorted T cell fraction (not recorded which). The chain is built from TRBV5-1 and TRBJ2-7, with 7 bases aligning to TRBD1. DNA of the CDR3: TGCACCAGCAGCGGTATACAGGGGTACGAGCAGTACTTC. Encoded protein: CTSSGIQGYEQYF.